This TCR beta chain was captured in a study of blood T cell repertoires in COVID-19. The assay was immunoSEQ multiplex PCR, and TCRdb's table has in-frame clones only and misses some. The table lists under 200,000 clones, 80% to 85% of them singletons, with roughly 2.8% in the top ten. This clonotype was obtained from a woman aged 60-70 years with acute or convalescent COVID-19. Sequenced: peripheral blood.

As DNA, the CDR3 is TGCGCCAGCAGCCAAGTTGGCGGGGGGGTTCGAGCTTTCTTT. This codes for CASSQVGGGVRAFF. This chain links TRBV4-1 with TRBJ1-1; D is perhaps TRBD1 (5 bases). The CDR3 consists of 14 residues. Germline V gives CDR1 MGHRA, CDR2 YSYEKL. V lost 1 base, J lost 10 bases, and 16 bases lay in between.